This is a list of T cell receptor beta chains from one sample in a study of naive and memory T cell subsets. One entry per CDR3 protein results from TCRdb running MiXCR on the UMI-ligation and nested PCR reads. The profile shows 80,000 or so distinct CDR3 sequences, over 9% of them singletons. Sequenced sample: naive CD8+ T cells from blood. The origin of the receptors is a human donor in good health. CDR3s include the opening cysteine and the closing phenylalanine or tryptophan. A D gene is named only where the DNA matches it firmly. Clone size is not always given. Where it is, it says once, few, many or a class for expanded clones.

CDR3aa	CDR3nt	v_gene	abundance	len	d_gene	j_gene
CASSPGRTNYGYTF	TGTGCCAGCAGCCCGGGACGGACTAACTATGGCTACACCTTC	TRBV9	few	14	-	TRBJ1-2
CAISTGTGSYEQYF	TGTGCCATCAGTACCGGGACAGGATCCTACGAGCAGTACTTC	TRBV10-3	many	14	TRBD1	TRBJ2-7
CASSPQGYGYTF	TGTGCCAGCAGTCCGCAGGGCTATGGCTACACCTTC	TRBV12-3/TRBV12-4	few	12	-	TRBJ1-2
CASSQGAGSYEQYF	TGTGCCAGCAGCCAAGGGGCAGGATCCTACGAGCAGTACTTC	TRBV4-2	many	14	-	TRBJ2-7
CASSQGPQKSYEQYF	TGCGCCAGCAGCCAAGGTCCACAGAAATCCTACGAGCAGTACTTC	TRBV4-1	few	15	-	TRBJ2-7
CASSEMGGTEAFF	TGCGCCAGCAGTGAGATGGGGGGCACTGAAGCTTTCTTT	TRBV10-1	-	13	-	TRBJ1-1
CASSLLYNEQFF	TGTGCCAGCAGCCTCCTCTACAATGAGCAGTTCTTC	TRBV12-3/TRBV12-4	many	12	-	TRBJ2-1
CASSLFGTANTEAFF	TGTGCCAGCAGCTTATTCGGCACAGCGAACACTGAAGCTTTCTTT	TRBV7-9	few	15	-	TRBJ1-1
CASHRGTGELFF	TGTGCCAGTCACCGGGGAACCGGGGAGCTGTTTTTT	TRBV19	-	12	-	TRBJ2-2
CASSLRRERANTEAFF	TGTGCCAGCAGCTTAAGGCGGGAGAGGGCAAACACTGAAGCTTTCTTT	TRBV5-4	many	16	-	TRBJ1-1